This is a list of T cell receptor beta chains from one sample in a study of blood T cell repertoires in COVID-19. Only in-frame clones appear in the TCRdb table, and some are missing; sequencing was by immunoSEQ multiplex PCR. There are about 110,000 clones in the sample; almost 85% occur only once, and roughly 4.3% lies in the top ten. The specimen was peripheral blood. The receptors here all came from a human donor in a cohort sampled during active COVID-19. Each CDR3 is given with its conserved first and last residue. Each record gives: D gene, V gene, clone size, J gene, CDR3 DNA, CDR3 protein. The D gene is left open where the match is weak. Rows give clone size only sometimes, using once, few, many, or a class for an expanded clone.

TRBD2	TRBV7-2	.	TRBJ2-1	TGTGCCAGCAAGGGACTAGCGGGAGGTAATAATGAGCAGTTCTTC	CASKGLAGGNNEQFF
.	TRBV3-1/TRBV3-2	.	TRBJ1-1	TGTGCCAGCAGCCAAGATTTTTACGGGAACACTGAAGCTTTCTTT	CASSQDFYGNTEAFF
TRBD1	TRBV5-6	few	TRBJ1-3	TGTGCCAGCAGCCGCTACGGGACAGGGGCTGGAAACACCATATATTTT	CASSRYGTGAGNTIYF
.	TRBV27	.	TRBJ1-2	TGTGCCAGCAGTTATAGGACACAGGGAGCCCCCCACTATGGCTACACCTTC	CASSYRTQGAPHYGYTF
TRBD2	TRBV9	once	TRBJ2-3	TGTGCCAGCAGCGTGGCGGGAGCAGATACGCAGTATTTT	CASSVAGADTQYF
.	TRBV5-1	.	TRBJ1-3	TGCGCCAGCAGCTTGAGGGCCCAGGGCTCTGGAAACACCATATATTTT	CASSLRAQGSGNTIYF
TRBD1	TRBV29-1	.	TRBJ1-2	TGCAGCGTTGACCCGCGGACAGGGAACTATGGCTACACCTTC	CSVDPRTGNYGYTF
.	TRBV6-6	once	TRBJ1-4	TGTGCCAGCCGTGCAGGGCTGGAAAAACTGTTTTTT	CASRAGLEKLFF
.	TRBV27	.	TRBJ1-2	TGTGCCAGCAGGTCCATGGGGGCCAACTATGGCTACACCTTC	CASRSMGANYGYTF
TRBD1	TRBV19	.	TRBJ2-7	TGTGCCAGTAGAGGGACAGGGGGCTCCTACGAGCAGTACTTC	CASRGTGGSYEQYF
TRBD2	TRBV4-1	.	TRBJ2-2	TGCGCCAGCAGCCGGTGGGAGACTAGCGTTACCGGGGAGCTGTTTTTT	CASSRWETSVTGELFF
.	TRBV14	.	TRBJ1-4	TGTGCCAGCAGCCAAGAACTCGGAGCGAATGAAAAACTGTTTTTT	CASSQELGANEKLFF
.	TRBV5-1	once	TRBJ2-2	TGCGCCAGCAGCGGCGGGACCAGTCCCGGGGAGCTGTTTTTT	CASSGGTSPGELFF
TRBD2	TRBV6-2/TRBV6-3	.	TRBJ2-1	TGTGCCAGCAGTTACTCGAGTCAGCGGGGGGGTCGAGGGGATGAGCAGTTCTTC	CASSYSSQRGGRGDEQFF
TRBD1	TRBV6-5	.	TRBJ2-4	TGTGCCAGCAGTTACCAATCCGGACAGGGAAACATTCAGTACTTC	CASSYQSGQGNIQYF
TRBD1	TRBV20-1	.	TRBJ1-2	TGCAGTGCGACAGGGTCGGCTGGCTACACCTTC	CSATGSAGYTF
.	TRBV18	.	TRBJ1-1	TGTGCCAGCTCACCCGGACAGCTTGAAGCTTTCTTT	CASSPGQLEAFF
TRBD1	TRBV6-2/TRBV6-3	.	TRBJ1-5	TGTGCCAGCAGTTATGACGACAGGGCCAATCAGCCCCAGCATTTT	CASSYDDRANQPQHF
TRBD1	TRBV15	once	TRBJ2-1	TGTGCCACCAGCAGAGCTGACAGGGGCTACAATGAGCAGTTCTTC	CATSRADRGYNEQFF
TRBD1	TRBV18	.	TRBJ2-6	TGTGCCAGCTCACCACGGGACAGACCCATCTCTGGGGCCAACGTCCTGACTTTC	CASSPRDRPISGANVLTF
TRBD1	TRBV7-9	.	TRBJ1-1	TGTGCCAGCAGCTTAGGTGGAGGGGGCCACACTGAAGCTTTCTTT	CASSLGGGGHTEAFF
TRBD2	TRBV28	.	TRBJ2-1	TGTGCCAGCAGCTCCATTAGCGGGAGCGCGTACAGTGAGCAGTTCTTC	CASSSISGSAYSEQFF
TRBD1	TRBV27	few	TRBJ1-2	TGTGCCAGCAAGTGGACAGGGAGTAACTATGGCTACACCTTC	CASKWTGSNYGYTF
TRBD2	TRBV3-1/TRBV3-2	.	TRBJ2-3	TGTGCCAGCAGCCACCGAAGTCTGGCGGGAGGTCCAGATACGCAGTATTTT	CASSHRSLAGGPDTQYF
TRBD1	TRBV16	.	TRBJ1-2	TGTGCCAGCAGCCGGGACAGGGGCTATGGCTACACCTTC	CASSRDRGYGYTF
TRBD1	TRBV19	.	TRBJ2-3	TGTGCCAGTAGTCCCCGGGACAGGGTAACCGATACGCAGTATTTT	CASSPRDRVTDTQYF
TRBD1	TRBV28	.	TRBJ1-2	TGTGCCAGCAGTCCCCATACAGGGGGTGACTATGGCTACACCTTC	CASSPHTGGDYGYTF
TRBD2	TRBV5-1	.	TRBJ2-1	TGCGCCAGCAGCTCGGCTGGGGCTAGCGGGGGCAGCTCCTACAATGAGCAGTTCTTC	CASSSAGASGGSSYNEQFF
.	TRBV20-1	.	TRBJ2-3	TGCAGTGCCCGAAATGGACTAACGCAGTATTTT	CSARNGLTQYF
.	TRBV4-2	.	TRBJ1-1	TGTGCCAGCAGCCAAGTCTCGGGGAGTCCTATGAACACTGAAGCTTTCTTT	CASSQVSGSPMNTEAFF
.	TRBV3-1/TRBV3-2	.	TRBJ2-5	TGTGCCAGCAGCCAAGGAGGGACTGTTCAAGAGACCCAGTACTTC	CASSQGGTVQETQYF
.	TRBV6-6	.	TRBJ1-4	TGTGCCAGCAGTTACTATGGACAGACTACCGAAAAACTGTTTTTT	CASSYYGQTTEKLFF
TRBD2	TRBV7-3	.	TRBJ2-3	TGTGCCAGCAGCCGGGGACTAGCGGGCCCCACAGATACGCAGTATTTT	CASSRGLAGPTDTQYF